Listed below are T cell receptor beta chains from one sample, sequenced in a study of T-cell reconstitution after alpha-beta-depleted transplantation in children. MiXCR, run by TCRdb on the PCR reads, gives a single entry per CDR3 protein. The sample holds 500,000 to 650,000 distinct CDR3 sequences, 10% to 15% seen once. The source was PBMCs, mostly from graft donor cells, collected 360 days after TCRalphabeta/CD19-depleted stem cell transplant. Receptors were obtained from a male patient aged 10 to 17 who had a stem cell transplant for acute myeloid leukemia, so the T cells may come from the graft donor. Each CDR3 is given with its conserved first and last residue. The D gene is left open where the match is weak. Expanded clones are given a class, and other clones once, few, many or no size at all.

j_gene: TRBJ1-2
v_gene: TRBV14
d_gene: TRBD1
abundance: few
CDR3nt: TGTGCCAGCAGCCGGGACAGGGGGGATGGCTACACCTTC
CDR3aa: CASSRDRGDGYTF

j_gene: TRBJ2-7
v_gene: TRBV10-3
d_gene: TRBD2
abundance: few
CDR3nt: TGTGCCATCAACCCTAGCGGGAGTCACAACGAGCAGTACTTC
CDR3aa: CAINPSGSHNEQYF

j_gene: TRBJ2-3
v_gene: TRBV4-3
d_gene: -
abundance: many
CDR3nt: TGCGCCAGCAGCCGTAGCCATCCGGGACTCCCATTCACAGATACGCAGTATTTT
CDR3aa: CASSRSHPGLPFTDTQYF

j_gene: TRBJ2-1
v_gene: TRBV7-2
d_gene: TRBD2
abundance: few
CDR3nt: TGTGCCAGCAGCTTTTTTGGGGAGCGGGGTGAGCAGTTCTTC
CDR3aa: CASSFFGERGEQFF

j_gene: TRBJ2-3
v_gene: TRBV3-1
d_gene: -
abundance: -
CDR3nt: TGTGCCAGCAGTAAGGGGGGCGTTAGCACAGATACGCAGTATTTT
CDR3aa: CASSKGGVSTDTQYF

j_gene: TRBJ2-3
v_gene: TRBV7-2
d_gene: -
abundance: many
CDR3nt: TGTGCCAGCAGCTTAGTGTGGAGACAAAGCACAGATACGCAGTATTTT
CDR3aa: CASSLVWRQSTDTQYF

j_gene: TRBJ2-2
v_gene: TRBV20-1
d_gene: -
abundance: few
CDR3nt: TGCAGGGCAACCGAGTTCGCGAACACCGGGGAGCTGTTTTTT
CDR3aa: CRATEFANTGELFF

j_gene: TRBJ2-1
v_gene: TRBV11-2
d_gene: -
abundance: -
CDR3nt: TGTCTCACGCCGGATGAGCAGTTCTTC
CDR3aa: CLTPDEQFF

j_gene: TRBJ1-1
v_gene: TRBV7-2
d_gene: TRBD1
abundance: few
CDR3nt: TGTGCCAGCAGCCAGGACAGGTTAGGAGAGACTGAAGCTTTCTTT
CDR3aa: CASSQDRLGETEAFF

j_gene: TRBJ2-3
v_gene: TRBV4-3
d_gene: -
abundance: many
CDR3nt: TGCGCCAGCTCCCGGGACCAACTAACAGATACGCAGTATTTT
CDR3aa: CASSRDQLTDTQYF

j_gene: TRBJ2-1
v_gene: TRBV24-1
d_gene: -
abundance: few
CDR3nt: TGTGCCACCAGTGATATGACAGGCACGATTTCCTACAATGAGCAGTTCTTC
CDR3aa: CATSDMTGTISYNEQFF

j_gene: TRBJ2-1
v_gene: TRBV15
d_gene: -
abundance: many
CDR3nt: TGTGCCACCCTAGCAAACTACAATGAGCAGTTCTTC
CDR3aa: CATLANYNEQFF

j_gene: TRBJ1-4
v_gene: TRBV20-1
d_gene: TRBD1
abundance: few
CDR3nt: TGCAGTGCTAGAGTACCGGGACAGGGGGTTTTTGAAAAACTGTTTTTT
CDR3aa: CSARVPGQGVFEKLFF

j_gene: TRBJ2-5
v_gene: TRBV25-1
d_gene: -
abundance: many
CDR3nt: TGTGCCAGCAGTGAATATCAACTCCAAGAGACCCAGTACTTC
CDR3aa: CASSEYQLQETQYF

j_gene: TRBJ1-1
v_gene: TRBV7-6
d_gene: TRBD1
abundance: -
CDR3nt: TGTGCCAGCAGCTTAGTCCGACAGGGGAACACTGAAGCTTTCTTT
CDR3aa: CASSLVRQGNTEAFF

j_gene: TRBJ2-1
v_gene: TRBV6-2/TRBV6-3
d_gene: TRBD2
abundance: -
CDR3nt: TGTGCCAGCAGTTACCTCCCGTGGAGCGGGAGGTGGAATGAGCAGTTCTTC
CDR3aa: CASSYLPWSGRWNEQFF

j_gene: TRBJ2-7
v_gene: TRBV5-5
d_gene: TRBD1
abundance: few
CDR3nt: TGTGCCAGCAGCTTGGGTCTCATCCGGGACAGGAACTCCTACGAGCAGTACTTC
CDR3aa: CASSLGLIRDRNSYEQYF

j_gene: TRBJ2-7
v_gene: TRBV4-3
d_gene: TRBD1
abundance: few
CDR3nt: TGCGCCAGCAGCCTCAGACCCGACCGGGACAGGGTCCCCTACGAGCAGTACTTC
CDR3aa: CASSLRPDRDRVPYEQYF

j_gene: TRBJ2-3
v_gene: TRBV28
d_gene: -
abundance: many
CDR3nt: TGTGCCAGCAGCGTAGTCACAGATACGCAGTATTTT
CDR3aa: CASSVVTDTQYF

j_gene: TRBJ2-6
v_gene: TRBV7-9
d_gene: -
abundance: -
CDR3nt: TGTGCCAGCAGCTTAGGAGATGTTGGGGCCAACGTCCTGACTTTC
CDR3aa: CASSLGDVGANVLTF

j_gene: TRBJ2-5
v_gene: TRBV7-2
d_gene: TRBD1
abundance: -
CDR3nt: TGTGCCAGCGGTGCACTCGGACAGGGTAGGACCCAGTACTTC
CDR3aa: CASGALGQGRTQYF

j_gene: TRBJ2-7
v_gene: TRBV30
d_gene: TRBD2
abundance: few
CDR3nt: TGTGCCTGGAGTCTGGGGACTAGCGGGACCTACGAGCAGTACTTC
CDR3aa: CAWSLGTSGTYEQYF

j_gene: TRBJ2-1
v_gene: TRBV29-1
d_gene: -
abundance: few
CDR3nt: TGCAGCGTAAAGGGGGACATGAGCTCCTACAATGAGCAGTTCTTC
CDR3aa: CSVKGDMSSYNEQFF

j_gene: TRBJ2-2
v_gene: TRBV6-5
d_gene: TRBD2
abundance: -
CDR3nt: TGTGCCAGCAGTTACAGGACTAGCGGGAGGGCCAACACCGGGGAGCTGTTTTTT
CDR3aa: CASSYRTSGRANTGELFF

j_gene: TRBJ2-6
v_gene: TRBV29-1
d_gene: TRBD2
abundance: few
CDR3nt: TGCAGCGTTGAGAGCGGGACTAGGGCGCTCTCTGGGGCCAACGTCCTGACTTTC
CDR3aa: CSVESGTRALSGANVLTF

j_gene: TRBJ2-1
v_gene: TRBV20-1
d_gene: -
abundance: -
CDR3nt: TGCAGTGCTACCGACAGGTCCGGGGATGAGCAGTTCTTC
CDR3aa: CSATDRSGDEQFF

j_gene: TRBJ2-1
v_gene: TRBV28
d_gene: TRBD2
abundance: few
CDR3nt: TGTGCCAGCAGTTTGTGGCGGGAGCGGAATGAGCAGTTCTTC
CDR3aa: CASSLWRERNEQFF

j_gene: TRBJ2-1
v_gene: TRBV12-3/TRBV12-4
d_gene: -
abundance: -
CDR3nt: TGTGCCAGCAGTTCCCCGGCAGGGGAATCCGCTGAGCAGTTCTTC
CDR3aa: CASSSPAGESAEQFF